These 5 T cell receptor beta chains were all obtained from the same sample, sequenced in a study of CD8 T cells in Susac syndrome. RNA amounts of roughly 0.5 to 1 ug underwent reverse transcription with random hexamers. MiXCR, applied by TCRdb to the immunoSEQ multiplex PCR reads, yields one record per CDR3 protein. The data hold under 250,000 distinct CDR3 sequences, with 85% to 95% observed a single time. The source material was CD4+ T cells from PBMCs. These receptors were obtained from a human donor with multiple sclerosis.

The chain employs TRBV20-1 and TRBJ1-3; D gene ambiguous. V was pared by 6 bases and J by 1 base, with 13 bases between. This CDR3 spans 14 amino acids. Germline CDR1 is DFQATT and CDR2 is SNEGSKA (reference sequence). CDR3: CSATQGRSGNTIYF. CDR3 nucleotide sequence: TGCAGTGCAACTCAAGGCAGATCTGGAAACACCATATATTTT.

This chain links TRBV12-3 or TRBV12-4 with TRBJ2-5; 15 bases are a match to TRBD2. This CDR3 has 15 residues. The junction had 2 bases not matched to a gene; V was cut back by 6 bases and J by 3 bases. The CDR3 is CASSGLAGGKETQYF. In DNA, the CDR3 is TGTGCCAGCAGCGGACTAGCGGGGGGGAAAGAGACCCAGTACTTC.

V and J are TRBV14 and TRBJ1-2; D ambiguous. CDR3 size: 15 residues. Trimming took 0 bases from V and 8 from J, leaving 16 bases between them. Germline V gene data show CDR1 as SGHDN and CDR2 as FVKESK. The CDR3 reads CASSQDLEDFRGYTF. The CDR3, as DNA: TGTGCCAGCAGCCAAGATCTAGAAGATTTCCGAGGCTACACCTTC.

This chain links TRBV6-6 with TRBJ2-1; D call uncertain. CDR1 and CDR2 (germline): MNHNY, SVGAGI (reference sequence). The CDR3 has 14 residues. The V gene lost 7 bases and the J gene lost 5 bases, with 15 bases spanning the gap. The CDR3 coding sequence is TGTGCCAGCATCTACAAGGGCGGTAACAATGAGCAGTTCTTC. Translation gives CASIYKGGNNEQFF.

The V call is TRBV3-1, the J call TRBJ2-1, with D hard to call. The CDR3 has 16 amino acids. The V gene lost 3 bases and the J gene lost 4 bases, with 16 bases spanning the gap. Germline CDR1 LGHDT, CDR2 YNNKEL (reference sequence). CDR3 amino acids: CASSHPRHGNYNEQFF. The CDR3 DNA sequence: TGTGCCAGCAGCCATCCCAGACATGGGAATTACAATGAGCAGTTCTTC.